A selection of T cell receptor beta chains follows, all from one sample in a study of cytomegalovirus exposure and HLA in healthy donors. Here immunoSEQ multiplex PCR was the method, and the copy in TCRdb shows in-frame clones only, minus some. The sample includes 160,000 or so clones, just under 80% of them seen just once. Sequences were obtained from PBMCs. The origin of the receptors is a man aged 18 to 29 in good health and CMV-seropositive. Both conserved end residues are part of each CDR3. Each record gives: clone size, J gene, D gene, V gene, CDR3 protein. A D gene is named only where the DNA matches it firmly. Clone size is not always given. Where it is, it says once, few, many or a class for expanded clones.

>-|TRBJ1-2|-|TRBV12-5
CASGLRQVYGYTF
>-|TRBJ2-1|-|TRBV6-6
CASAFIADNEQFF
>few|TRBJ2-5|TRBD1|TRBV19
CASSPNPGQGKETQYF
>-|TRBJ2-5|-|TRBV10-3
CAISARAGQETQYF
>-|TRBJ2-2|-|TRBV5-6
CASSIGGPGELFF
>-|TRBJ2-7|-|TRBV9
CASSVDGGTLRVQYF
>-|TRBJ2-2|-|TRBV28
CASRRPRPSGTNTGELFF
>once|TRBJ2-6|TRBD1|TRBV7-2
CASSLVGTGVGANVLTF
>-|TRBJ2-7|TRBD2|TRBV29-1
CSVTRAGGPYEQYF
>-|TRBJ2-1|TRBD2|TRBV29-1
CSVEDRVVTSSGKWFF
>few|TRBJ2-7|-|TRBV4-1
CASSQEQQSSYEQYF
>once|TRBJ2-1|TRBD2|TRBV5-5
CASSLRGLAGLLTTYNEQFF
>-|TRBJ2-1|-|TRBV4-3
CASSQDGGPSNLYNEQFF
>once|TRBJ1-2|-|TRBV4-2
CASSQDTTPGYGYTF
>-|TRBJ2-7|TRBD2|TRBV27
CASSLAGAYEQYF
>-|TRBJ2-5|TRBD1|TRBV6-1
CASKGQGATETQYF
>-|TRBJ2-7|-|TRBV5-4
CASSLGGPGEQYF
>-|TRBJ2-2|TRBD2|TRBV6-4
CASRWKLAGKGELFF
>-|TRBJ2-1|-|TRBV5-1
CASSSAGYNEQFF
>once|TRBJ1-4|-|TRBV6-6
CGRGELNEKLFF
>-|TRBJ2-7|TRBD1|TRBV28
CASSSTGGTPYEQYF
>-|TRBJ1-1|TRBD1|TRBV2
CASSSTGGGTEAFF
>-|TRBJ2-7|-|TRBV6-1
CASSEYTPSYEQYF
>-|TRBJ2-1|-|TRBV7-6
CASSSTLALNEQFF
>-|TRBJ2-3|TRBD2|TRBV7-2
CASSLAGRGTQYF
>-|TRBJ2-7|TRBD2|TRBV7-2
CASSPGAGGYEQYF
>-|TRBJ1-1|-|TRBV5-4
CASSGDRWNTEAFF
>-|TRBJ1-2|-|TRBV7-9
CAGLDQANYGYTF
>few|TRBJ1-1|-|TRBV7-8
CASSLGHRDTEAFF
>few|TRBJ1-6|TRBD1|TRBV5-1
CASSSGQGGFNSPLHF
>-|TRBJ1-5|TRBD1|TRBV10-2
CASSESEGAGQPQHF
>-|TRBJ2-7|-|TRBV7-6
CASSLGSGAYEQYF
>-|TRBJ2-2|-|TRBV7-3
CASSSRGRTGELFF
>-|TRBJ2-7|TRBD1|TRBV6-5
CASSRTQGVYEQYF
>-|TRBJ1-1|-|TRBV7-8
CASSLGHQGNTEAFF
>once|TRBJ2-1|TRBD2|TRBV28
CASSLAGLNNEQFF
>-|TRBJ2-2|TRBD1|TRBV14
CASSQGRQGRNGELFF
>-|TRBJ2-7|TRBD2|TRBV5-1
CASSPGAGGPYEQYF
>-|TRBJ2-1|TRBD2|TRBV28
CASSPYISGSFHEQFF
>-|TRBJ2-2|-|TRBV5-4
CASSLWLVGGTGELFF
>-|TRBJ2-7|TRBD2|TRBV5-6
CASSSGTSGFSYEQYF
>-|TRBJ2-7|-|TRBV4-1
CASSQEDARGSQTPTKQYF
>-|TRBJ2-3|TRBD1|TRBV2
CASSVTGEGADTQYF
>-|TRBJ1-2|-|TRBV4-1
CASSQISSGGSDGYTF
>-|TRBJ1-5|-|TRBV6-5
CASSDDRYRQPQHF
>-|TRBJ2-3|TRBD2|TRBV5-1
CASSPTRASGRTDTQYF
>-|-|TRBD1|TRBV5-6
CASYRDRGREQYF
>-|TRBJ1-5|-|TRBV6-1
CASLGQSNQPQHF
>-|TRBJ1-3|-|TRBV7-2
CASSLEGTISGNTIYF
>few|TRBJ1-5|-|TRBV29-1
CSAGDTINQPQHF
>-|TRBJ2-7|-|TRBV30
CAWRGGYEQYF
>-|TRBJ1-1|-|TRBV7-9
CASSFSVDTEAFF
>-|TRBJ1-1|-|TRBV6-5
CASSRTRGYGTEAFF
>-|TRBJ1-2|TRBD1|TRBV30
CAWGRDRSYGYTF
>-|TRBJ1-2|-|TRBV4-1
CASSQETDFYGYTF
>-|TRBJ2-7|TRBD1|TRBV2
CASRNNRGNSYEQYF
>-|TRBJ1-1|-|TRBV2
CASTVDWNTEAFF
>-|TRBJ1-2|TRBD1|TRBV6-1
CASSERLGQVPTF
>-|TRBJ1-5|-|TRBV6-6
CASSYSGEWGSQPQHF
>-|TRBJ1-5|-|TRBV4-2
CASSPTGRDQPQHF